This is a list of T cell receptor beta chains from one sample in a study of identical twins. Each CDR3 protein gets one entry after TCRdb re-called the 5' RACE reads with MiXCR. The sample includes approximately 630,000 distinct CDR3 sequences, roughly 7.2% seen only once; the top ten take less than 2%. This same sample was also taken into another study, of yellow fever vaccine responses in identical twins.

The material sequenced was PBMCs. The receptors were gathered from a woman aged 18-29 years in good health. Each CDR3 is given with its conserved first and last residue. D genes are given only for firm matches. Clone size is given for some rows only: seen once, a few or many times, or a class if the clone is expanded.

CDR3nt	CDR3aa	d_gene	v_gene	abundance	j_gene
TGCAGCGTGGGCGGACTAGCCCGGAGGGAGACCCAGTACTTC	CSVGGLARRETQYF	TRBD2	TRBV29-1	few	TRBJ2-5
TGTGCCACCAGTGATTTTAGCGGGAGAGGGGGCTTAGGGGAGACCCAGTACTTC	CATSDFSGRGGLGETQYF	TRBD2	TRBV24-1	-	TRBJ2-5
TGCAGTGCTTACACCCCCGGGACAGGATTCCGGGAGACCCAGTACTTC	CSAYTPGTGFRETQYF	TRBD1	TRBV20-1	many	TRBJ2-5
TGTGCCAGCAGCTCCGGGACAGGGGTCAACAATGAGCAGTTCTTC	CASSSGTGVNNEQFF	TRBD1	TRBV7-9	few	TRBJ2-1
TGTGCCAGCAGCTTGAGGGGCTACTCCTACAATGAGCAGTTCTTC	CASSLRGYSYNEQFF	-	TRBV5-6	few	TRBJ2-1
TGTGCCAGCAGCCCCAGGCTAGCGGAAGAGACCCAGTACTTC	CASSPRLAEETQYF	TRBD2	TRBV11-2	-	TRBJ2-5
TGCAGTGCACGAGACGGGACAGGGGGCGTATACGAGCAGTACTTC	CSARDGTGGVYEQYF	TRBD1	TRBV20-1	-	TRBJ2-7
TGTGCCAGCAGTTTGCCGGACAGGGCGGGCTCACCCCTCCACTTT	CASSLPDRAGSPLHF	TRBD1	TRBV28	-	TRBJ1-6
TGTGCCAGCAGTTTTAAACAGTTGGGGGCCCCCAATCAGCCCCAGCATTTT	CASSFKQLGAPNQPQHF	-	TRBV12-3/TRBV12-4	many	TRBJ1-5
TGTGCCAGCAGCCCCTCAGGGTTCTGGGACATTCAGTACTTC	CASSPSGFWDIQYF	-	TRBV3-1	many	TRBJ2-4
TGCAGTGCGCTGCTAGCGGGAAGTGCTTACGAGCAGTACTTC	CSALLAGSAYEQYF	TRBD2	TRBV20-1	many	TRBJ2-7
TGTGCCAGCAGTATCCTCGGGGGAGCCTATGGCTACACCTTC	CASSILGGAYGYTF	-	TRBV2	few	TRBJ1-2
TGTGCCAGCAGTCGGACAGGGAGCTCCTACAATGAGCAGTTCTTC	CASSRTGSSYNEQFF	TRBD1	TRBV5-6	many	TRBJ2-1
TGTGCCACCAGTGATCCAGCCCCCACAGATACGCAGTATTTT	CATSDPAPTDTQYF	-	TRBV24-1	few	TRBJ2-3
TGTGCCAGCCGGGGCAGGGATCCCAATCAGCCCCAGCATTTT	CASRGRDPNQPQHF	-	TRBV28	many	TRBJ1-5
TGTGCCAGCAGCTTAGGGTATGGTAGCGGGGCCATCACAGATACGCAGTATTTT	CASSLGYGSGAITDTQYF	TRBD2	TRBV11-1	-	TRBJ2-3
TGCAGTGCTAAATACATTGGAGAGACCCAGTACTTC	CSAKYIGETQYF	-	TRBV20-1	-	TRBJ2-5
TGCAGCGTTGTTCACCCACCCCCAGATACGCAGTATTTT	CSVVHPPPDTQYF	-	TRBV29-1	many	TRBJ2-3
TGCGCCAGCAGCCAAGATGCAGAAGGGGTGTGGACTGAAGCTTTCTTT	CASSQDAEGVWTEAFF	-	TRBV4-1	few	TRBJ1-1
TGTGCCACCAGGGTCGACAACAGCCTCAATCAGCCCCAGCATTTT	CATRVDNSLNQPQHF	-	TRBV15	many	TRBJ1-5
TGTGCCAGCAGCTTTTTTGGGGAAGATACGCAGTATTTT	CASSFFGEDTQYF	-	TRBV7-9	-	TRBJ2-3
TGTGCCAGCAGCCGCCCCCCCGAGCAGTACTTC	CASSRPPEQYF	-	TRBV12-3/TRBV12-4	many	TRBJ2-7
TGTGCCAGCAGTTACTCTTTCAACATGAACACTGAAGCTTTCTTT	CASSYSFNMNTEAFF	-	TRBV6-5	few	TRBJ1-1
TGTGCCAGCAGGCGACGGAAGGATGGCTACACCTTC	CASRRRKDGYTF	-	TRBV7-2	many	TRBJ1-2
TGTGCCAGCAGTTTTTTGAAAAGACTAACAGGGCTTAATGAGCCCCAGCATTTT	CASSFLKRLTGLNEPQHF	-	TRBV28	many	TRBJ1-5
TGTGCCAGCAGTTTCGCCGTGGCAGGGGGCGGGGAGACCCAGTACTTC	CASSFAVAGGGETQYF	TRBD1	TRBV12-3/TRBV12-4	many	TRBJ2-5
TGCAGTGCTACGCGGGAGTATGAGCAGTTCTTC	CSATREYEQFF	TRBD2	TRBV20-1	-	TRBJ2-1
TGCAGCGCCCCCCACACAGGGCTCACAGATACGCAGTATTTT	CSAPHTGLTDTQYF	-	TRBV29-1	many	TRBJ2-3
TGCAGTGCCCCAACTAGCGGGAGGGCCCGGGAGACCCAGTACTTC	CSAPTSGRARETQYF	TRBD2	TRBV20-1	-	TRBJ2-5
TGCAGCGTTTTTGGGACTAGCGGGGGCGAGCAGTACTTC	CSVFGTSGGEQYF	TRBD2	TRBV29-1	many	TRBJ2-7
TGTGCCAGCAGCTTAGGGGACAGGATGAACACTGAAGCTTTCTTT	CASSLGDRMNTEAFF	TRBD1	TRBV11-2	many	TRBJ1-1
TGCGCCAGCAGTCCCCGGGGGCTGGACACAGATACGCAGTATTTT	CASSPRGLDTDTQYF	-	TRBV5-1	-	TRBJ2-3
TGCAGTGCTAGAGATATGGTAGCGGGGGGAAACAATGAGCAGTTCTTC	CSARDMVAGGNNEQFF	TRBD2	TRBV20-1	-	TRBJ2-1
TGTGCCAGCAGTTTCTTCCCTAGCGGGGCTGTAGATACGCAGTATTTT	CASSFFPSGAVDTQYF	TRBD2	TRBV28	-	TRBJ2-3
TGTGCCATCATGTCTAGCGGGGACAATGAGCAGTTCTTC	CAIMSSGDNEQFF	TRBD2	TRBV10-3	few	TRBJ2-1
TGTGCCAGCACCCCCCTAGACAGGGGTTTCTACAATGAGCAGTTCTTC	CASTPLDRGFYNEQFF	TRBD1	TRBV6-1	few	TRBJ2-1
TGTGCCAGCAGCCAAGATACTAGAGGCAATGAGCAGTTCTTC	CASSQDTRGNEQFF	-	TRBV3-1	many	TRBJ2-1
TGTGCCAGCAGTTTATTAAAGGGTACCGGGGAGCTGTTTTTT	CASSLLKGTGELFF	-	TRBV12-3/TRBV12-4	many	TRBJ2-2
TGTGCCAGCATCGTAGGGGGAGAAGGGGAGCTGTTTTTT	CASIVGGEGELFF	-	TRBV9	-	TRBJ2-2
TGTGCCAGCTCACTAGCGATGGCAGACCCGACTGAGCAGTACTTC	CASSLAMADPTEQYF	-	TRBV18	few	TRBJ2-7
TGTGCCAGCGGGGGTCTTAACGGGGAGACCCAGTACTTC	CASGGLNGETQYF	-	TRBV12-3/TRBV12-4	many	TRBJ2-5
TGTGCCAGCACTCAACAGGGGCTGGTTGTTGGCTACACCTTC	CASTQQGLVVGYTF	TRBD1	TRBV28	many	TRBJ1-2
TGCAGCGTGGGGGAGCTGGGGGCCAATCAGCCCCAGCATTTT	CSVGELGANQPQHF	-	TRBV29-1	-	TRBJ1-5
TGCAGTGCTAGGGACAGGGGGAACACCGGGGAGCTGTTTTTT	CSARDRGNTGELFF	TRBD1	TRBV20-1	many	TRBJ2-2
TGTGCCAGCTCACCGGAGAGCCCACAGGAGAGCTCCTACAATGAGCAGTTCTTC	CASSPESPQESSYNEQFF	-	TRBV18	-	TRBJ2-1
TGTGCCAGCAGCCCCATAGGCTGGGCAGCGGGAGGGCAGAAGACCCAGTACTTC	CASSPIGWAAGGQKTQYF	TRBD2	TRBV12-3/TRBV12-4	many	TRBJ2-5
TGCGCCAGCAGTCACAGGGAGCTAGCGGGAGGTAGCACAGATACGCAGTATTTT	CASSHRELAGGSTDTQYF	TRBD2	TRBV4-1	many	TRBJ2-3
TGTGCCAGCAGAACACTAGCGGGGGGGCCGGGGGAGACCCAGTACTTC	CASRTLAGGPGETQYF	TRBD2	TRBV27	few	TRBJ2-5
TGTGCCAGCAGGCAGGGGGCGGGAGTATTCTACAATGAGCAGTTCTTC	CASRQGAGVFYNEQFF	-	TRBV6-1	many	TRBJ2-1
TGCGCCAGCAGCGGACAGGGTGTGGGGACCCAGTACTTC	CASSGQGVGTQYF	TRBD1	TRBV10-2	few	TRBJ2-5
TGTGCCAGCAGCTTCTTGGGGTCTGAGCAGTTCTTC	CASSFLGSEQFF	-	TRBV7-3	few	TRBJ2-1